This T cell receptor beta chain was sequenced in a study of T-cell memory formation after mild COVID-19. Study-wide points: Prior to infection, memory already included some responding clones, suggesting cross-reactive memory joined.

This clonotype came up a few times. Its specificity is not known. The CDR3 has 14 amino acids. Trimming stripped 1 base from V and 10 bases from J, with 14 bases between. The germline CDR1 and CDR2 sequences are SGHTA and FQGTGA. From the 5' RACE reads, TCRdb called clonotypes with MiXCR, one entry per CDR3 protein. The table lists tens of thousands of distinct CDR3 sequences, 14% of them singletons. The sequence derives from an adult woman who had mild COVID-19 (a few samples of this study predate the infection). Cell type and time point are not known. Source material: PBMCs or a T cell subset sorted from them (not recorded which). The chain joins TRBV7-3 to TRBJ2-1; tentatively, D is TRBD1 or TRBD2 (5 bases each). CDR3 DNA: TGTGCCAGCAGCTTAAGGGACGGGCATGGCGAGCAGTTCTTC. Translating gives CASSLRDGHGEQFF.